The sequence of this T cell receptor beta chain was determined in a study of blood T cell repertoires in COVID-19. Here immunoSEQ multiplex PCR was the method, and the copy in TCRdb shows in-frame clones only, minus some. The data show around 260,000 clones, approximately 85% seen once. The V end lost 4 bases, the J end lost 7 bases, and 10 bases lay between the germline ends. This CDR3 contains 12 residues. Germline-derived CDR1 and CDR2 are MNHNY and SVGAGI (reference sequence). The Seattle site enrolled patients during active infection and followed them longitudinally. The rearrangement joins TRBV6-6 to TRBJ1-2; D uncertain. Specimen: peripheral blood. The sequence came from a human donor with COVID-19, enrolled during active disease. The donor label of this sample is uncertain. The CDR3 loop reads CASSSLSRGYTF. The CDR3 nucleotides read TGTGCCAGCAGTTCGCTCAGTCGTGGCTACACCTTC.